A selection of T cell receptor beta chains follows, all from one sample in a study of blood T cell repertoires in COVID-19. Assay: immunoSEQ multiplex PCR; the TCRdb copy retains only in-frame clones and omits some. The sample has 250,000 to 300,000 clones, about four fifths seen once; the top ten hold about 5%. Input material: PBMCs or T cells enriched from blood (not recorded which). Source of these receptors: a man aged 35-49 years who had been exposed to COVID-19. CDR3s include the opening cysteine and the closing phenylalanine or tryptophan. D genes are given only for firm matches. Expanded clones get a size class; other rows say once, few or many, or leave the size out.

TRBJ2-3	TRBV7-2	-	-	TGTGCCAGCAGCTTAGAGGGACAAGGGACAGATACGCAGTATTTT	CASSLEGQGTDTQYF
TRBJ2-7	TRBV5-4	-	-	TGTGCCAGCAGCCCTCCCCCTACAGGGACCAAAGAAGAGCAGTACTTC	CASSPPPTGTKEEQYF
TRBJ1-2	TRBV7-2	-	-	TGTGCCAGCAGCTTCAACATAGGGGCTGTGAGCTACACCTTC	CASSFNIGAVSYTF
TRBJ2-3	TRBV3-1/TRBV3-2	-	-	TGTGCCAGCAGCCAAATTTCAACAGATACGCAGTATTTT	CASSQISTDTQYF
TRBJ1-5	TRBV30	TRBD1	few	TGTGCCTACGGGACAGGCCTTGGGCCCCAGCATTTT	CAYGTGLGPQHF
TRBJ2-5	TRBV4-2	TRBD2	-	TGTGCCAGCAGCCAAGTAGCGGGAGGGAAAGAGACCCAGTACTTC	CASSQVAGGKETQYF
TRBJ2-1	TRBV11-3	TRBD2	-	TGTGCCAGCAGCTTTGGGCTAGCGGGTTACAATGAGCAGTTCTTC	CASSFGLAGYNEQFF
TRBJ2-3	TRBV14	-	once	TGTGCCAGCAGCCAAGAGAACCTTTTTGGAGGGCAGTATTTT	CASSQENLFGGQYF
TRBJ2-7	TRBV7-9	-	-	TGTGCCAGCAGCTCGCTAGCAGGGGGGTCGTACGAGCAGTACTTC	CASSSLAGGSYEQYF
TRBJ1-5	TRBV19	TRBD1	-	TGTGCCAGTAGGATCCGCGGCGTAACTCCGGGACAGGGGGCAGAACAGCCCCAGCATTTT	CASRIRGVTPGQGAEQPQHF
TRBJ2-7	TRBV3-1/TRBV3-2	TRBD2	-	TGTGCCAGCAGCCCCTCTAGCGGGTGGACCTACGAGCAGTACTTC	CASSPSSGWTYEQYF
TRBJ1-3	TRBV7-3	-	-	TGTGCCAGCAGCTTAAGCGGGGTACCTGGAAACACCATATATTTT	CASSLSGVPGNTIYF
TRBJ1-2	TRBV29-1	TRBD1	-	TGCGGGATATCAGGGGGCTATGGCTACACCTTC	CGISGGYGYTF
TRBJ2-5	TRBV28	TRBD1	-	TGTGCCAGCAAAGGGGACAGGATACAAGAGACCCAGTACTTC	CASKGDRIQETQYF
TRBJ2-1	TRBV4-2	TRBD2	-	TGTGCCAGCAGCCAGGGGGGGACTAGCGGGAGTGGTGAGCAGTTCTTC	CASSQGGTSGSGEQFF
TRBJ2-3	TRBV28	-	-	TGTGCCAGCAGTTTTTGGGGGGATTTAACAGATACGCAGTATTTT	CASSFWGDLTDTQYF
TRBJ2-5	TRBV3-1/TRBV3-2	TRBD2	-	TGTGCCAGCAGCCCCCCGGGACTAGCGGCAGAGACCCAGTACTTC	CASSPPGLAAETQYF
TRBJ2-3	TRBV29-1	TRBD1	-	TGCAGCGGGACGACAGGGGGCGCATCAGATACGCAGTATTTT	CSGTTGGASDTQYF
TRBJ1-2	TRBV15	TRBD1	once	TGTGCCACCAGCAGAGCACAGGGGGGTGGCTACACCTTC	CATSRAQGGGYTF
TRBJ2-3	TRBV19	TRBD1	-	TGTGCCACCTCTCCCCGGGACAGGAACACAGATACGCAGTATTTT	CATSPRDRNTDTQYF
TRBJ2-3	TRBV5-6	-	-	TGTGCCAGCAGCTTGGAGCTCGAGAGCACAGATACGCAGTATTTT	CASSLELESTDTQYF
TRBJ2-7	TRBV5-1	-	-	TGCGCCAGCAGCCCTGACAGCTCCTACGAGCAGTACTTC	CASSPDSSYEQYF
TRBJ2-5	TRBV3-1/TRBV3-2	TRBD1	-	TGTGCCAGCAGCCCGAAGGGGGCGGAGACCCAGTACTTC	CASSPKGAETQYF
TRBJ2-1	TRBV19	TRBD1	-	TGTGCCAGTATGACAGGGGGCGCTTTCAATGAGCAGTTCTTC	CASMTGGAFNEQFF
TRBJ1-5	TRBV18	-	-	TGTGCCAGCTCATCACAGGGCGGCGGGAATCAGCCCCAGCATTTT	CASSSQGGGNQPQHF
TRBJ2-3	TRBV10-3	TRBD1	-	TGTGCCATCAGCACAGGGGCTGCGCAGTATTTT	CAISTGAAQYF
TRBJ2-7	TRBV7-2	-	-	TGTGCCAGCAGCTTAAGGCACCTAGTCTACGAGCAGTACTTC	CASSLRHLVYEQYF
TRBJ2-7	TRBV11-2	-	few	TGTGCCAGCAGCTTCCCGGGAATCCCCTACGAGCAGTACTTC	CASSFPGIPYEQYF
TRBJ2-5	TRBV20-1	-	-	TGCAGTGCTAGTGTGGTCGGAGTCCAAGAGACCCAGTACTTC	CSASVVGVQETQYF
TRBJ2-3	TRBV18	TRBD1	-	TGTGCCAGCTCACCGACAGGGGGAACAGATACGCAGTATTTT	CASSPTGGTDTQYF
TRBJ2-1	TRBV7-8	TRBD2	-	TGTGCCAGCAGCTTAGCGACGGGGGGGGTCAATGAGCAGTTCTTC	CASSLATGGVNEQFF
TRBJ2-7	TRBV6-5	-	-	TGTGCCATACTAGGGGTCCGGGACTCCTACTACGAGCAGTACTTC	CAILGVRDSYYEQYF
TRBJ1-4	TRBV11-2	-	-	TGTGCCAGCAGCTTGGGGGGATTGAGGGAAAAACTGTTTTTT	CASSLGGLREKLFF
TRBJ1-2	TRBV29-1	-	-	TGCAGCGTTACGCAGGGCCGAGCGAACTATGGCTACACCTTC	CSVTQGRANYGYTF
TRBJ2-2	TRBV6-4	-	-	TGTGCCAGCAGCGCGCACACCGGGGGGGAGCTGTTTTTT	CASSAHTGGELFF
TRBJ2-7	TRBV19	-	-	TGTGCCAGTAGTGCCCTCGGGAGTGGGACCTACGAGCAGTACTTC	CASSALGSGTYEQYF
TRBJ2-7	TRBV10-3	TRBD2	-	TGTGCCATCAGTGGGGCAGGACTAGTCGGCTACGAGCAGTACTTC	CAISGAGLVGYEQYF
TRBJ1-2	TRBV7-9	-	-	TGTGCCAGCAGCTTACTCGTCCCAGGCAGAAACTATGGCTACACCTTC	CASSLLVPGRNYGYTF
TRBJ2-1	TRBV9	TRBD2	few	TGTGCCAGCAGTCCCGTAGCGGGAGCCTACAATGAGCAGTTCTTC	CASSPVAGAYNEQFF
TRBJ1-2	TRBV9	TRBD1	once	TGTGCCAGCAGCGGAGGGACAGGGAGGGACTATGGCTACACCTTC	CASSGGTGRDYGYTF
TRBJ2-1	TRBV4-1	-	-	TGCGCCAGCAGCCAAGTGGGAGCAAATGAGCAGTTCTTC	CASSQVGANEQFF
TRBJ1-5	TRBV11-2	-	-	TGTGCCAGCAGCTTCGGGGGACTCGCTCAGCCCCAGCATTTT	CASSFGGLAQPQHF
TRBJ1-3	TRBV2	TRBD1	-	TGTGCCAGCAGTGCACAGGGGACTGGAAACACCATATATTTT	CASSAQGTGNTIYF
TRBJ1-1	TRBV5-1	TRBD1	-	TGCGCCAGCAGCTTAGACAGGGGAACAGCTTTCTTT	CASSLDRGTAFF
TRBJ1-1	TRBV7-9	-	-	TGTGCCAGCAGCTCTGTCCGGACATGGGTCGTCGCCACTGAAGCTTTCTTT	CASSSVRTWVVATEAFF
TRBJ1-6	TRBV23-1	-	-	TGCGCCAGCAGTCAGGCAGGGGCTAATTCACCCCTCCACTTT	CASSQAGANSPLHF
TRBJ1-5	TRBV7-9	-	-	TGTGCCAGCAGCTTACCCCCGAATCAGCCCCAGCATTTT	CASSLPPNQPQHF
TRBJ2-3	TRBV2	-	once	TGTGCCAGCGCGACTGGTAGAGGGAGCACAGATACGCAGTATTTT	CASATGRGSTDTQYF